This TCR beta chain was profiled in a study of CD8 T cells in Susac syndrome (dated by TCRdb to between 2019 and 2020). At the level of the whole study: The study used repertoire sequencing to test whether antigen drove CD8+ T cell activation and differentiation in Susac syndrome. The clonality of the CD8+ T cell repertoire was compared across approximately 12 healthy donors, some 14 Susac syndrome patients and under 17 multiple sclerosis patients. Broad study findings and their caveats: The TCR sequencing and HLA analysis was acknowledged to have included a relatively small number of individuals.

RNA was extracted with the RNeasy kit and about 0.45 to 1 ug was reverse transcribed using random hexamers. TCR beta CDR3 regions were amplified with the immunoSEQ multiplex PCR assay covering 54 Vbeta and 13 Jbeta segments. Bias from PCR amplification was corrected by using a synthetic template baseline for primer optimization and for computational correction. The paper's data handling went like this. Reads were annotated to V, D and J genes per IMGT and analyzed with immunoSEQ Analyzer, keeping only productive sequences. To calculate clonality, Shannon entropy was normalized by log2 of the number of productive unique sequences and then subtracted from one. For each patient and control, public and private clones were evaluated within the 100 most prevalent clones. Clones were defined as Susac-specific if absent from the healthy and MS cohorts, from 900 to 1,200 published viral clones and from other ImmuneACCESS disease sequences. The raw public data were reprocessed by TCRdb itself: fastp quality trimming at Q25, MiXCR clonotype calling, in-frame beta chains only. Entries that share a CDR3 protein sequence are merged under the most common genes and DNA. The V and J calls, along with clone size, are taken from TCRdb and not from the paper's own processing. In this sample the table shows around 130,000 distinct CDR3 sequences, around nine tenths of which occur a single time. The ten largest clones represent around 0.22% of the sample.

The germline V gene (reference sequence) sets CDR1 to PRHDT and CDR2 to FYEKMQ. The cysteine opens and the phenylalanine closes a CDR3 of 14 amino acids. Only CDR3 DNA is held: 42 bases, read in frame from base 1. The V and J ends are trimmed by 0 bases and 7 bases, leaving 13 bases between them. Peripheral blood CD8+ and CD4+ T cells from healthy donors, Susac syndrome patients and multiple sclerosis patients were profiled using high-throughput TCR beta sequencing. Treatment-naive patients with stable or active relapsing-remitting disease fulfilling revised McDonald criteria were used as multiple sclerosis controls. CD8+ TEMRA cells were enriched by FACS, while bulk CD8+ and CD4+ T cells were purified by magnetic negative isolation. Blood was drawn into EDTA tubes, processed within 24 hours, and PBMCs were isolated by density gradient centrifugation. PBMCs destined for TCR sequencing were cryopreserved in liquid nitrogen and later thawed in a 37 °C water bath. The sorted or isolated CD4+, CD8+ and CD8+ TEMRA cells had a purity of 90% or higher.

On this clonotype itself: Which antigen it targets is not known. Per-base quality was not reported, and no clone a single base away is much larger than it.

The origin of this receptor is a human donor with multiple sclerosis. The sample consisted of CD8+ T cells from PBMCs. The chain is encoded by TRBV13 joined to TRBJ2-7; the D gene is possibly TRBD2, with 6 bases matching. The CDR3 region reads CASSLGNGGKEQYF. The DNA is as follows: TGTGCCAGCAGCTTAGGCAATGGAGGGAAGGAGCAGTACTTC.